These 27 T cell receptor beta chains were sequenced from one sample in a study of beta chain features in type 1 diabetes. TCRB transcripts that were expressed got sequenced, as all of the isolated RNA had been reverse transcribed. Assay used: immunoSEQ multiplex PCR; TCRdb lists only in-frame clones, some missing. This sample has under 300,000 clones, with roughly 14% found just once. Antigens of these TCRs are unknown. Notes on the study in general: TCRB CDR3 length was moderately but significantly reduced in all four CD4+ subsets of Type 1 diabetes patients.

Specimen: naive CD4+ T cells from blood. These receptor sequences come from a man aged 30 to 45 with type 1 diabetes.

The chain links TRBV7-2 to TRBJ1-2, with D unclear. This CDR3 has 15 amino acids. Germline assignment: CDR1 SGHTA and CDR2 FQGNSA. The V end lost 1 base, the J end lost 4 bases, and 13 bases lay between the germline ends. CDR3 residues: CASSLGFGVGYGYTF. The CDR3 coding sequence is TGTGCCAGCAGCTTAGGTTTCGGGGTTGGCTATGGCTACACCTTC.

This clone was seen a few times. The chain links TRBV5-1 to TRBJ1-1; D gene ambiguous. Germline-derived CDR1 and CDR2 are SGHRS and YFSETQ. The CDR3 is made up of 10 amino acids. Trimming took off 7 bases at V and 8 bases at J, with 9 bases between the two ends. DNA for the CDR3: TGCGCCAGCCCAAAGAGGGAAGCTTTCTTT. The encoded protein is CASPKREAFF.

V usage is TRBV7-2 and J usage is TRBJ2-5; possibly TRBD1 for D (7 bases). V was pared by 3 bases and J by 3 bases, with 11 bases between. The CDR3 spans 14 residues. Germline V gene data show CDR1 as SGHTA and CDR2 as FQGNSA. The CDR3 sequence is CASSFGGTEETQYF. CDR3 sequence (DNA): TGTGCCAGCAGCTTTGGCGGGACAGAAGAGACCCAGTACTTC.

This clone has more than one count but fewer than ten. The chain joins TRBV9 to TRBJ2-2; perhaps TRBD1 as D (5 bases). The CDR3 is 15 amino acids. V lost 4 bases to trimming and J lost 1 base, with 11 bases between them. Per the germline V gene, CDR1 is SGDLS and CDR2 is YYNGEE. The CDR3 DNA reads TGTGCCAGCAGCTTCGGCAGGGTGAACACCGGGGAGCTGTTTTTT. Amino acid sequence: CASSFGRVNTGELFF. The full variable domain, in which reference TRBV9 and TRBJ2-2 provide the parts outside the CDR3, is DSGVTQTPKHLITATGQRVTLRCSPRSGDLSVYWYQQSLDQGLQFLIQYYNGEERAKGNILERFSAQQFPDLHSELNLSSLELGDSALYFCASSFGRVNTGELFFGEGSRLTVL.

This clone was seen more than once but under ten times. The CDR3 sequence: CASSYSTTSGAYEQYF. As DNA, the CDR3 is TGTGCCAGCAGTTACTCCACCACGTCAGGCGCCTACGAGCAGTACTTC. The chain joins TRBV6-6 to TRBJ2-7, with D unresolved. CDR3 length equals 16 residues. CDR1 MNHNY and CDR2 SVGAGI come from the germline V gene (reference sequence). With 0 bases removed from V and 2 bases from J, the gap between germline ends came to 14 bases.

This chain connects TRBV5-1 to TRBJ2-5; 9 bases align to TRBD2. CDR3 length: 15 residues. Trimming cost V 5 bases and J 2 bases; bases outside gene matches: 7. Germline lookup yields CDR1 SGHRS and CDR2 YFSETQ. CDR3 DNA sequence: TGCGCCAGCAGGAGGAGCGGGGGGCCTCAAGAGACCCAGTACTTC. It is translated as CASRRSGGPQETQYF.

V is TRBV25-1 and J is TRBJ1-2, with D uncertain. This CDR3 region has 13 residues. The germline V and J ends were trimmed by 3 bases and 8 bases, with 13 bases remaining between them. CDR1 MGHDK and CDR2 SYGVNS come from the germline V gene. The CDR3 DNA reads TGTGCCAGCAGTGAGGGCGATACCTTGGGCTACACCTTC. Amino acid sequence: CASSEGDTLGYTF.

This clone was detected only a few times. This chain links TRBV29-1 with TRBJ2-5, with TRBD2 identical over 7 bases. The germline gives CDR1 SQVTM, CDR2 ANQGSEA. The CDR3 covers 13 residues. Germline trimming cut 3 bases from V and 2 bases from J; bases unmatched to any gene: 3. In DNA, the CDR3 is TGCAGCGTTGACGAACTAGCGCAAGAGACCCAGTACTTC. It translates to CSVDELAQETQYF.

This clone was detected a few times. The chain couples TRBV10-3 to TRBJ2-7; no clear D gene. Germline V CDR1 and CDR2: ENHRY, SYGVKD. With 2 bases removed from V and 0 bases from J, the gap between germline ends came to 5 bases. The CDR3 consists of 13 residues. CDR3 amino acids: CAISEVISYEQYF. The CDR3 nucleotides are TGTGCCATCAGTGAGGTTATCTCCTACGAGCAGTACTTC.

This clone appeared a few times. The chain employs TRBV7-2 and TRBJ2-7, with TRBD1 identical over 8 bases. V was clipped by 3 bases and J by 3 bases; unmatched bases: 13. The CDR3 is 17 residues long. From germline, CDR1 is SGHTA and CDR2 FQGNSA. The CDR3 reads CASSLRSGQGAFYEQYF. The CDR3, as DNA: TGTGCCAGCAGCTTGCGGAGCGGACAGGGAGCATTCTACGAGCAGTACTTC. The full variable domain, completed using reference TRBV7-2 and TRBJ2-7, is GAGVSQSPSNKVTEKGKDVELRCDPISGHTALYWYRQSLGQGLEFLIYFQGNSAPDKSGLPSDRFSAERTGGSVSTLTIQRTQQEDSAVYLCASSLRSGQGAFYEQYFGPGTRLTVT.

This chain uses TRBV11-2 with TRBJ2-6; the D gene is possibly TRBD1 (6 bases). V gave up 2 bases and J gave up 4 bases, with 12 bases separating them. The CDR3 length is 16 residues. Germline-derived CDR1 and CDR2 are SGHAT and FQNNGV. The chain's CDR3 is CASSLLQGPGANVLTF. CDR3 DNA: TGTGCCAGCAGCTTATTACAGGGTCCCGGGGCCAACGTCCTGACTTTC.

The chain recombines TRBV4-1 with TRBJ1-2, with 11 nucleotides matching TRBD1. The CDR3 totals 15 residues. V was clipped by 0 bases and J by 8 bases; unmatched bases: 5. Germline CDR1 reads MGHRA; CDR2 reads YSYEKL. CDR3 loop: CASSQEPGTGGGYTF. The CDR3 DNA reads as TGCGCCAGCAGCCAAGAACCCGGGACAGGGGGAGGCTACACCTTC.

This sequence joins TRBV5-1 and TRBJ2-5; D might be TRBD1 (5 bases). V lost 0 bases and J 2 bases, leaving 11 bases between the germline ends. The germline V gene encodes CDR1 SGHRS and CDR2 YFSETQ. This CDR3 contains 15 residues. The CDR3 here is CASSLALQAQETQYF. The CDR3 DNA reads TGCGCCAGCAGCTTGGCTCTACAGGCACAAGAGACCCAGTACTTC.

The chain links TRBV9 to TRBJ2-1; D ambiguous. The ends were cut back, 3 bases at V and 4 bases at J, with 8 bases in the middle. This CDR3 comprises 13 residues. Germline V lookup: CDR1 SGDLS, CDR2 YYNGEE. The DNA for the CDR3 is TGTGCCAGCAGCGCCTCACAGTACAATGAGCAGTTCTTC. Encoded protein: CASSASQYNEQFF.

As DNA, the CDR3 is TGTGCCAGCAGCCCCATAGGCCCACAGGGTCTCTTTCTTGAAGCTTTCTTT. It is translated as CASSPIGPQGLFLEAFF. The chain has TRBV11-2 and TRBJ1-1; a possible D gene is TRBD1 (6 bases). V lost 5 bases and J lost 7, with 26 bases in between. This CDR3 is built from 17 residues. CDR1 and CDR2 from the germline V gene are SGHAT and FQNNGV.

The chain is built from TRBV7-6 and TRBJ2-1; no firm D call. The V gene lost 5 bases and the J gene lost 4 bases, with 15 bases spanning the gap. CDR1 is SGHVS and CDR2 is FNYEAQ in the germline V gene. The CDR3 covers 15 residues. CDR3 coding DNA: TGTGCCAGCAGCACACAACCGACTGGTTACAATGAGCAGTTCTTC. It yields the protein CASSTQPTGYNEQFF.

This clone was seen only a few times. The chain is built from TRBV5-1 and TRBJ1-1, with D possibly being TRBD1 (5 bases). Germline-derived CDR1 and CDR2 are SGHRS and YFSETQ. The CDR3 length is 15 residues. The ends were cut back, 1 base at V and 5 bases at J, with 15 bases in the middle. This chain's CDR3 is CASSLQSTEVTEAFF. The CDR3 DNA reads as TGCGCCAGCAGCTTGCAGTCGACAGAAGTTACTGAAGCTTTCTTT.

The chain carries TRBV18 and TRBJ1-5, with TRBD1 identical over 11 bases. Germline V lookup: CDR1 KGHSH, CDR2 LQKENI. This CDR3 region has 14 residues. V shed 3 bases and J 7 bases; nucleotides not matched to a gene: 2. The CDR3: CASSPGTGGQPQHF. As DNA, the CDR3 is TGTGCCAGCTCACCCGGGACAGGGGGACAGCCCCAGCATTTT.

This chain uses TRBV4-1 with TRBJ2-1, with TRBD1 matching over 9 bases. Germline assignment: CDR1 MGHRA and CDR2 YSYEKL. The J segment lost 4 bases and the V segment lost 4 bases, leaving 11 bases of the junction unmatched. CDR3 length equals 17 residues. The CDR3, as DNA: TGCGCCAGCAGCCTCACGGTTACAGGGGGCGAGTACAATGAGCAGTTCTTC. Amino acids: CASSLTVTGGEYNEQFF.

This clone was seen only a few times. V and J are TRBV18 and TRBJ2-7; perhaps TRBD2 as D (6 bases). The CDR3 has 15 residues. Germline CDR1 reads KGHSH; CDR2 reads LQKENI. V was cut by 1 base and J by 1 base, with 11 bases left in between. DNA of the CDR3: TGTGCCAGCTCACCACGACCGGGGGAGTCCTACGAGCAGTACTTC. Its translation is CASSPRPGESYEQYF.

The rearrangement joins TRBV11-2 to TRBJ2-7; D not certain. CDR1 is SGHAT, CDR2 FQNNGV, per germline. V shed 6 bases and J shed 3 bases, with 3 bases lying between them. The CDR3 contains 10 residues. The CDR3 DNA reads as TGTGCCAGCAGTAACTACGAGCAGTACTTC. This codes for CASSNYEQYF.

Here the CDR3 DNA reads TGTGCCAGCAGCATCCTCCTAGCGGGAGCGTCCACAGATACGCAGTATTTT. Its translation: CASSILLAGASTDTQYF. The chain joins TRBV7-2 to TRBJ2-3; TRBD2 aligns across 10 bases. V lost 5 bases, J lost 2 bases, and 10 bases stayed unmatched. CDR3 length: 17 amino acids. Germline V lookup: CDR1 SGHTA, CDR2 FQGNSA.

The chain has TRBV10-1 and TRBJ2-1; 10 nucleotides line up with TRBD2. V lost 2 bases and J lost 6; bases outside the gene matches: 7. Germline V gives CDR1 WNHNN, CDR2 SYGVQD (reference sequence). The CDR3 runs 16 residues. The CDR3 loop reads CASSEQALAGFNEQFF. In nucleotides, the CDR3 is TGCGCCAGCAGTGAGCAGGCACTAGCGGGGTTCAATGAGCAGTTCTTC.

The V call is TRBV19, the J call TRBJ1-1, with a possible D match to TRBD1 (6 bases). The germline V gene has CDR1 LNHDA and CDR2 SQIVND (reference sequence). V lost 7 bases to trimming and J lost 5 bases, with 23 bases between them. The CDR3 is 16 amino acids. CDR3 amino acids: CASTLVGAGAGTEAFF. The CDR3 DNA sequence: TGTGCCAGTACCTTAGTGGGGGCAGGGGCTGGTACTGAAGCTTTCTTT.

This clone was picked up a small number of times. This chain joins TRBV11-2 and TRBJ2-4; possibly TRBD1 for D (6 bases). The CDR3 contains 15 residues. V lost 5 bases to trimming and J lost 7 bases, with 18 bases between them. CDR1 and CDR2 (germline): SGHAT, FQNNGV. The CDR3 nucleotides are TGTGCCAGCAGCCCCTTGGCCCTAAGGGGGAACATTCAGTACTTC. Residues: CASSPLALRGNIQYF.

This clone came up a few times. The rearrangement joins TRBV5-1 to TRBJ2-5; TRBD2 matches at 7 bases. Germline-derived CDR1 and CDR2 are SGHRS and YFSETQ. V shed 2 bases, J shed 4 bases, and the junction held 5 bases outside the gene matches. This CDR3 contains 14 residues. CDR3 sequence: CASSFLGEGETQYF. The DNA of the CDR3 is TGCGCCAGCAGCTTTTTAGGGGAGGGAGAGACCCAGTACTTC.

This clone was detected a few times. The chain joins TRBV28 to TRBJ1-5; D perhaps matches TRBD1 (6 bases). Germline-derived CDR1 and CDR2 are MDHEN and SYDVKM. Trimming shortened V by 5 bases and J by 0 bases, and 14 bases separated the two germline ends. The CDR3 covers 16 residues. CDR3 in DNA: TGTGCCAGCAGTAATGGACAGATGAATAGCAATCAGCCCCAGCATTTT. As protein: CASSNGQMNSNQPQHF. Full variable domain (missing parts from reference TRBV28 and TRBJ1-5): DVKVTQSSRYLVKRTGEKVFLECVQDMDHENMFWYRQDPGLGLRLIYFSYDVKMKEKGDIPEGYSVSREKKERFSLILESASTNQTSMYLCASSNGQMNSNQPQHFGDGTRLSIL.